What follows is one T cell receptor beta chain and its context. No cognate antigen has been identified for it. No base quality values were provided; no much bigger clone lies one nucleotide off. The entry originates in a study of vaccination effects on CD4 cells after COVID-19 (dated by TCRdb to 2021 to 2024). Describing the broader study: To identify antigen-specific CD4+ T cell clonotypes by their expansion, the ViraFEST assay first stimulated PBMC with viral peptide pools and then applied TCR sequencing. After vaccination, three convalescent patients were sampled at an early time point (day +14) and at a late time point (day +241, +227 and +161, respectively). Post-vaccine samples across the study were collected a median of 72 days after the second dose, with a range of 14 to 241. Each well held 2 million to 2.5 million PBMC cultured in IMDM containing approximately 5.3% human AB serum, around 10 IU/ml IL-2 and gentamicin, along with about 10 ug/ml peptides. SARS-CoV-2 spike-specific CD4+ TCR repertoires from before and after mRNA vaccination were compared in COVID-19 convalescent patients and in infection-naive vaccine recipients. Altogether, some 10 COVID-19 convalescent patients and 4 SARS-CoV-2-naive healthy vaccine recipients made up the full study. Cultures from other donors in the study were sequenced with the Oncomine TCR Beta short-read assay on an Illumina iSeq 100.

The library relied on the immunoSEQ multiplex PCR assay. DNA from the CD4+ T cells that had been cultured and isolated underwent TCR beta CDR3 sequencing. Per the authors' processing: The analysis removed non-productive TCR sequences, trimmed reads to the CDR3 region, and retained only CDR3s that were 7 or more amino acids long. The MANAFEST web app was used to pick out antigen-specific clonotypes by comparing their expansion in peptide wells with that in reference cultures. For clones to be considered positive, expansion at FDR<0.05 versus reference and all other wells, an odds ratio above 5, and a frequency above 0.1% in two replicate wells were required. A clonotype was called cross-reactive if it was significantly expanded both in SARS-CoV-2 spike wells and in at least one common cold coronavirus spike condition. Levenshtein distance calculated with the stringdist R package was used to assess CDR3 similarity, and unrooted trees were constructed with ape in R 3.6.1. As stored in TCRdb, this immuneACCESS dataset retains in-frame rearrangements with V and J assigned. A fraction of the clones does not appear; measured against another copy, unresolved V genes explain less than half of the discrepancy, and the remainder lacks a known reason. That table supplies the V and J calls and clone size; D and trimming were determined from the DNA. Recorded for this sample are 35,000 to 55,000 clones; over 60% of them occurred a single time. The top ten hold about 3.7% of the sample.

Results the study describes overall, beyond this receptor: Limitations of the study were the small number of convalescent patients and the absence of early post-infection timepoints. At late post-vaccination timepoints, both infection-induced and vaccine-induced clones showed marked clonal contraction, consistent with waning T cell responses. In convalescent patients, the post-vaccine spike-reactive repertoire was composed mainly of new vaccine-induced clones that were largely distinct from infection-induced clones.

CDR1 and CDR2, per the germline V gene (reference sequence), are SGHKS and YYEKEE. A distance of 10 bases separates the germline ends of V and J, which lose 1 base and 2 bases respectively. From the cysteine through the phenylalanine, the CDR3 covers 15 amino acids. Kept here is only the CDR3 DNA, which spans 45 bases and is read in frame from base 1. After approximately eleven days of culture, CD4+ T cells were isolated with the EasySep CD4+ T cell isolation kit. Convalescent patients had PCR-confirmed SARS-CoV-2 infection between March and December 2020, before Alpha, Beta and Delta variants emerged in the United States. Two doses of either the BNT162b2 or the mRNA-1273 mRNA SARS-CoV-2 vaccine were administered to participants. On days 3 and 7, half of the culture medium was replaced with fresh IL-2-containing medium. Unless noted otherwise, every peptide stimulation condition was grown in triplicate wells. PBMC were separated from whole blood using Ficoll-Paque Plus gradient centrifugation and were then either cryopreserved at -140C or used fresh. The QIAamp micro DNA kit was used to extract genomic DNA from the cultured CD4+ T cells.

This specimen was CD4+ T cells from PBMCs cultured without peptide, taken after COVID-19 vaccination. The receptor was derived from a human donor who had a prior SARS-CoV-2 infection. This chain is built from TRBV5-5 and TRBJ1-3, with the D gene too uncertain to name. In nucleotide form, the sequence is TGTGCCAGCAGCTTGCTGCTCACAGCTGGAAACACCATATATTTT. This sequence encodes CASSLLLTAGNTIYF.